This TCR beta chain was identified in a study of cytomegalovirus exposure and HLA in healthy donors. Primers for the PCR totalled 60 Vbeta and 13 Jbeta. The repertoire was sequenced with immunoSEQ multiplex PCR; TCRdb's copy has only in-frame clones and lacks some. This sample has under 200,000 clones; around four fifths occur once, and the top ten carry about 1.3%. Turning to this clone: Antigen specificity is unknown.

Study observations and caveats: A later analysis found most CMV-associated TCR beta chains apparently HLA-restricted. An assumption of roughly uniform sequencing depth across donors underlay the presence/absence analyses. When a later analysis was performed, an Asian-associated ancestry cluster reportedly had fewer N-insertions than the approximately 690-donor mean.

The V segment lost 4 bases and the J segment 1 base; nucleotides outside the gene matches: 6. The CDR3 totals 15 residues. CDR1 SEHNR and CDR2 FQNEAQ come from the germline V gene (reference sequence). The specimen was PBMCs. The sequence came from a man aged 25 to 40 in good health and CMV-seronegative. The V call is TRBV7-9, the J call TRBJ1-2, with 7 bases that match TRBD1. This CDR3 reads CASSSRQGYNYGYTF. CDR3 bases: TGTGCCAGCAGCTCCCGACAGGGCTATAACTATGGCTACACCTTC.